The rows below give T cell receptor beta chains drawn from one sample of a study of T cells in Graves' hyperthyroidism and ophthalmopathy. TCRdb re-called the multiplex PCR reads through MiXCR, storing one row per CDR3 protein. The sample gives roughly 750,000 distinct CDR3 sequences, around 17% of which show up once; over 7.5% is in the top ten. Sequencing used blood. The receptors come from a man aged 18 to 30 with Graves' hyperthyroidism. CDR3s include the opening cysteine and the closing phenylalanine or tryptophan. Fields, in order: clone size, J gene, D gene, V gene, CDR3 protein, CDR3 DNA. A D gene is named only where the DNA matches it firmly. A clone size is listed for some rows: how often the clone was seen (once, few, many), or a class if it is expanded.

>many|TRBJ2-2|-|TRBV2
CASSVEGRIAGELFF
TGTGCCAGCAGTGTGGAGGGACGGATAGCCGGGGAGCTGTTTTTT
>many|TRBJ2-5|-|TRBV7-8
CASTPPGQETQYF
TGTGCCAGCACCCCCCCGGGCCAAGAGACCCAGTACTTC
>many|TRBJ2-3|TRBD2|TRBV20-1
CSAVSGRATDTQYF
TGCAGTGCCGTCAGCGGGAGGGCCACAGATACGCAGTATTTT
>many|TRBJ1-1|-|TRBV6-1
CASSDPHLKQLRAFF
TGTGCCAGCAGTGACCCACACCTAAAACAGTTGAGAGCTTTCTTT
>many|TRBJ2-5|TRBD2|TRBV20-1
CSARVLAGDGETQYF
TGCAGTGCTAGAGTGCTAGCGGGAGATGGGGAGACCCAGTACTTC
>few|TRBJ2-5|-|TRBV4-2
CASSQDRGNRETQYF
TGTGCCAGCAGCCAAGATCGGGGGAACAGGGAGACCCAGTACTTC
>-|TRBJ1-5|-|TRBV10-3
CAISDLLQVNQPQHF
TGTGCCATCAGTGATCTTTTACAGGTCAATCAGCCCCAGCATTTT
>-|TRBJ1-3|-|TRBV6-1
CASSDRTARYTIYF
TGTGCCAGCAGTGACCGGACGGCTCGGTACACCATATATTTT
>-|TRBJ1-5|TRBD1|TRBV6-2/TRBV6-3
CASSWGQGANQPQHF
TGTGCCAGCAGTTGGGGGCAGGGGGCCAATCAGCCCCAGCATTTT
>-|TRBJ1-1|-|TRBV18
CASSAPGIVAAFF
TGTGCCAGCTCAGCGCCGGGGATCGTAGCAGCTTTCTTT
>many|TRBJ2-5|TRBD1|TRBV20-1
CSADPDRGIQETQYF
TGCAGTGCCGACCCGGACAGGGGTATCCAAGAGACCCAGTACTTC
>-|TRBJ2-7|-|TRBV24-1
CATSVSWNEQYF
TGTGCCACCAGTGTGAGTTGGAACGAGCAGTACTTC
>-|TRBJ1-6|-|TRBV20-1
CSARVRRAGNSPLHF
-
>-|TRBJ2-5|-|TRBV28
CASSFSSIETQYF
TGTGCCAGCAGTTTTTCCAGTATAGAGACCCAGTACTTC
>many|TRBJ2-7|TRBD1|TRBV12-3/TRBV12-4
CASSGTGFYEQYF
TGTGCCAGCAGTGGGACAGGGTTTTACGAGCAGTACTTC
>-|TRBJ1-3|-|TRBV18
CASSPGLDTGNTIYF
TGTGCCAGCTCCCCGGGCCTCGACACTGGAAACACCATATATTTT
>few|TRBJ2-7|-|TRBV29-1
CSVEEGGVETLEQYF
TGCAGCGTTGAAGAAGGCGGCGTAGAGACACTCGAGCAGTACTTC
>few|TRBJ1-2|-|TRBV7-6
CASSARASGIYGYTF
TGTGCCAGCAGCGCCCGGGCGTCAGGGATCTATGGCTACACCTTC
>-|TRBJ2-3|TRBD2|TRBV7-9
CASSLTSATPADTQYF
TGTGCCAGCAGCTTGACTAGCGCGACTCCGGCAGATACGCAGTATTTT
>many|TRBJ2-1|-|TRBV24-1
CATSDSLRGGRESEQFF
TGTGCCACCAGTGATTCGCTAAGGGGGGGCAGGGAAAGTGAGCAGTTCTTC
>many|TRBJ2-3|TRBD2|TRBV7-9
CASSLGTSGRPDTQYF
TGTGCCAGCAGCTTAGGCACTAGCGGGAGACCAGATACGCAGTATTTT
>many|TRBJ2-3|TRBD2|TRBV5-1
CASSLELAASTDTQYF
TGCGCCAGCAGCTTGGAGCTAGCGGCTAGCACAGATACGCAGTATTTT
>-|TRBJ1-2|-|TRBV7-2
CASSSPSQGNYGYTF
TGTGCCAGCAGCTCCCCCTCGCAGGGTAACTATGGCTACACCTTC
>many|TRBJ1-5|-|TRBV3-1
CASSLGQQPQHF
TGTGCCAGCAGCCTCGGACAGCAGCCCCAGCATTTT
>-|TRBJ2-1|TRBD2|TRBV2
CASISSGKGEQFF
TGTGCCAGCATATCTAGCGGGAAAGGTGAGCAGTTCTTC
>-|TRBJ2-1|-|TRBV10-3
CAISLTKGENEQFF
TGTGCCATCAGTCTCACAAAGGGAGAGAATGAGCAGTTCTTC